This entry lists 31 T cell receptor beta chains sequenced from one sample in a study of blood T cell repertoires in COVID-19. TCRdb keeps only in-frame clones here, not all; method: immunoSEQ multiplex PCR. Of 250,000 to 300,000 clones in the sample, 88% were seen once. The specimen sequenced was PBMCs or T cells enriched from blood (not recorded which). These TCRs come from a woman aged 30 to 39 who had recovered from COVID-19.

The V and J genes are TRBV7-3 and TRBJ2-2; TRBD1 matches 8 bases. The germline V gene encodes CDR1 SGHTA and CDR2 FQGTGA. There are 18 residues in the CDR3. After removal of 2 bases from V and 0 bases from J, the junction contained 8 bases not matched to a gene. CDR3 region: CASSLDRDRLANTGELFF. DNA of the CDR3: TGTGCCAGCAGCTTAGACCGGGACAGGCTAGCGAACACCGGGGAGCTGTTTTTT.

The V call is TRBV5-3, the J call TRBJ1-2; no firm D call. TRBV5-3 is assigned to the ORF class and has an uncertain function. This CDR3 contains 13 residues. V gave up 2 bases and J gave up 8 bases, with 13 bases separating them. CDR3 protein: CARSFDSHQGYTF. Here the CDR3 DNA reads TGTGCCAGAAGCTTTGACTCGCACCAAGGCTACACCTTC.

The rearrangement joins TRBV4-1 to TRBJ1-1; no definite D call. From germline, CDR1 is MGHRA and CDR2 YSYEKL. Deletions cut 4 bases from V and 0 bases from J, with 21 bases between. CDR3 length: 18 amino acids. CDR3 bases: TGCGCCAGCAGCCCAGATGGTATTAGGAGGGCTTTGAACACTGAAGCTTTCTTT. Protein: CASSPDGIRRALNTEAFF.

V gene TRBV3-1 (or the pseudogene TRBV3-2) combines with J gene TRBJ1-1, with D unresolved. This CDR3 comprises 18 residues. From germline, CDR1 is LGHDT and CDR2 YNNKEL (reference sequence). The V end lost 0 bases, the J end lost 5 bases, and 22 bases lay between the germline ends. CDR3 loop: CASSQEYSGGGRSTEAFF. The CDR3 DNA reads TGTGCCAGCAGCCAAGAATATTCAGGTGGAGGGAGGTCAACTGAAGCTTTCTTT.

This CDR3 reads CASSVVLAGTEAFF. The CDR3 DNA sequence: TGTGCCAGCAGCGTAGTTCTCGCAGGTACTGAAGCTTTCTTT. The chain joins TRBV9 to TRBJ1-1, with no clear D. Looked up from germline, CDR1 is SGDLS and CDR2 is YYNGEE. Deletions cut 0 bases from V and 5 bases from J, with 11 bases between. CDR3 length: 14 residues. The entire variable domain, with the rest obtained from reference TRBV9 and TRBJ1-1, is as follows: DSGVTQTPKHLITATGQRVTLRCSPRSGDLSVYWYQQSLDQGLQFLIQYYNGEERAKGNILERFSAQQFPDLHSELNLSSLELGDSALYFCASSVVLAGTEAFFGQGTRLTVV.

This clone has just a few counts. The chain links TRBV7-2 to TRBJ1-3; 10 bases fit TRBD1. CDR1 is SGHTA, CDR2 FQGNSA, per germline. The CDR3 totals 17 residues. With 4 bases clipped from V and 0 bases from J, the junction kept 6 bases outside the gene matches. The CDR3 loop is CASSSWTGGFSGNTIYF. The CDR3 DNA reads as TGTGCCAGCAGCTCGTGGACAGGGGGATTCTCTGGAAACACCATATATTTT. Variable domain in full (rest from reference TRBV7-2 and TRBJ1-3): GAGVSQSPSNKVTEKGKDVELRCDPISGHTALYWYRQSLGQGLEFLIYFQGNSAPDKSGLPSDRFSAERTGGSVSTLTIQRTQQEDSAVYLCASSSWTGGFSGNTIYFGEGSWLTVV.

The genes are TRBV7-2 and TRBJ2-3, with 15 bases fitting TRBD2. Germline V gene data show CDR1 as SGHTA and CDR2 as FQGNSA. This CDR3 has 17 residues. V was clipped by 1 base and J by 4 bases; unmatched bases: 3. The CDR3 sequence: CASSLVGTSGRSDTQYF. CDR3 sequence (DNA): TGTGCCAGCAGCTTAGTGGGGACTAGCGGGAGGTCAGATACGCAGTATTTT.

The J gene is TRBJ2-2, the V gene TRBV27; D may be TRBD1 (5 bases). This CDR3 has 15 residues. Between the trimmed V and J ends, which lost 4 bases and 7 bases, there was a span of 16 bases. Germline CDR1 reads MNHEY; CDR2 reads SMNVEV (reference sequence). The CDR3 nucleotides read TGTGCCAGCAGTTCCGACGGGTTCAGGGTCGGGGAGCTGTTTTTT. It is translated as CASSSDGFRVGELFF.

In this sample, this clone turned up once. The DNA is left out, because the CDR3 cannot be placed on it with certainty; the CDR3 is given as TCRdb lists it. The chain couples TRBV5-6 to TRBJ2-7; the table's D call, TRBD2, was not checked against the DNA. Germline CDR1 is SGHDT and CDR2 is YYEEEE. The CDR3 region is 19 residues in length, termini included. The CDR3: CASSRRAGTSGILGYEQYF.

The chain is built from TRBV28 and TRBJ1-1; D is unclear. The germline V gene encodes CDR1 MDHEN and CDR2 SYDVKM. Trimming took 5 bases from V and 3 from J, leaving 16 bases between them. The CDR3 contains 15 residues. The CDR3 here is CASSDPRERDTEAFF. CDR3 nucleotide sequence: TGTGCCAGCAGTGATCCTAGAGAGAGAGACACTGAAGCTTTCTTT.

The chain is built from TRBV28 and TRBJ2-3; 8 bases are a match to TRBD1. This CDR3 comprises 14 residues. V lost 10 bases to trimming and J lost 3 bases; unmatched junction nucleotides: 9. CDR1 and CDR2 (germline): MDHEN, SYDVKM. The CDR3 sequence is CATQTGDWTDTQYF. CDR3 DNA sequence: TGTGCCACCCAGACAGGGGATTGGACAGATACGCAGTATTTT.

The gene calls are TRBV6-5 and TRBJ2-3; D is possibly TRBD1 (6 bases). V was shortened by 7 bases and J by 2 bases, with 16 bases between the two germline ends. Germline CDR1 MNHEY, CDR2 SVGAGI. The CDR3 loop spans 15 amino acids. CDR3 sequence: CASNGLTGITDTQYF. CDR3 coding DNA: TGTGCCAGCAATGGATTGACAGGAATCACAGATACGCAGTATTTT.

The sample holds one count of this clone. The rearrangement uses TRBV5-1 and TRBJ2-5, with D possibly matching TRBD1 (5 bases). The V end was cut by 8 bases, the J end by 1 base, with 12 bases between. In germline, CDR1 is SGHRS, CDR2 YFSETQ. The CDR3 contains 13 residues. The CDR3 is CASSGIPQETQYF. Here the CDR3 DNA reads TGCGCCAGTTCAGGGATCCCCCAAGAGACCCAGTACTTC.

The chain has TRBV28 and TRBJ1-2; no clear D. The CDR3 runs to 13 residues. Trimming took off 8 bases at V and 5 bases at J, with 15 bases between the two ends. Germline V CDR1 and CDR2: MDHEN, SYDVKM. The CDR3 is CASVERAEYGYTF. The CDR3 coding sequence is TGTGCCAGCGTTGAGAGGGCAGAGTATGGCTACACCTTC.

CDR3 sequence: CASSQDARGMTEAFF. The CDR3 coding sequence is TGCGCCAGCAGCCAAGACGCGAGGGGGATGACTGAAGCTTTCTTT. This sequence joins TRBV4-3 and TRBJ1-1, with D possibly TRBD1 on 6 matching bases. The CDR3 has 15 residues. V lost 0 bases and J 5 bases, leaving 13 bases between the germline ends. Germline CDR1 LGHNA, CDR2 YSLEER.

The rearrangement links TRBV7-9 to TRBJ2-3; no reliable D call. Trimming shortened V by 0 bases and J by 4 bases, and 8 bases separated the two germline ends. CDR1 and CDR2 from the germline V gene are SEHNR and FQNEAQ (reference sequence). This CDR3 comprises 14 residues. CDR3 nucleotides: TGTGCCAGCAGCTTAGCCCAGTATTCAGATACGCAGTATTTT. It codes for CASSLAQYSDTQYF.

The chain links TRBV9 to TRBJ2-7; tentatively, D is TRBD2 (5 bases). CDR1 is SGDLS and CDR2 is YYNGEE in the germline V gene. This CDR3 comprises 17 residues. The V and J ends lost 0 bases and 0 bases respectively, with 16 bases between them. CDR3 sequence: CASSVVCSTKSSYEQYF. Written as DNA, the CDR3 is TGTGCCAGCAGCGTAGTCTGTTCGACTAAGAGCTCCTACGAGCAGTACTTC.

J is TRBJ2-3 and V is TRBV28; 7 bases map to TRBD1. Germline CDR1 is MDHEN and CDR2 is SYDVKM. The V gene end was trimmed by 7 bases and the J gene end by 1 base; junction bases not matched to a gene: 11. CDR3 length: 16 amino acids. The CDR3 here is CASTTTGVWGTDTQYF. In nucleotides, the CDR3 is TGTGCCAGCACCACCACAGGGGTTTGGGGCACAGATACGCAGTATTTT.

The J gene is TRBJ1-2, the V gene TRBV27; D perhaps matches TRBD1 (5 bases). This CDR3 spans 12 amino acids. CDR1 and CDR2 from the germline V gene are MNHEY and SMNVEV (reference sequence). V was trimmed by 8 bases and J by 0 bases, leaving 7 bases between them. As DNA, the CDR3 is TGTGCCAGCTCAGGGTCTAACTATGGCTACACCTTC. Amino acid sequence: CASSGSNYGYTF.

A word on this clone: Germline and junction disagree at one end, which may indicate a read error. This rearrangement joins TRBV13 to TRBJ1-2, with 8 positions matching TRBD1. Germline V lookup: CDR1 PRHDT, CDR2 FYEKMQ (reference sequence). CDR3 size: 15 residues. The CDR3 coding sequence is TGTGCCAGCAGCCTAGGGACAGGCCCAAACTATGGCTACACCTTC. It translates to CASSLGTGPNYGYTF.

The chain joins TRBV15 to TRBJ2-7; D may be TRBD1 (5 bases). The V and J ends lost 0 bases and 3 bases respectively, with 18 bases between them. Germline loops: CDR1 LNHNV, CDR2 YYDKDF (reference sequence). The CDR3 length is 17 residues. The CDR3 spells CATSRDAAPGWIYEQYF. The DNA of the CDR3 is TGTGCCACCAGCAGAGACGCAGCCCCAGGGTGGATCTACGAGCAGTACTTC.

This clone appeared once. In nucleotides, the CDR3 is TGTGCCAGCAGTTTGGACGGACAGGGATTTTATTCACCCCTCCACTTT. Encoded protein: CASSLDGQGFYSPLHF. This chain connects TRBV27 to TRBJ1-6; 8 nucleotides line up with TRBD1. The germline V gene encodes CDR1 MNHEY and CDR2 SMNVEV (reference sequence). The CDR3 has 16 amino acids. Trimming cost V 3 bases and J 8 bases; bases outside gene matches: 9.

Notes on this clone: The germline gene is not matched at one end of the junction; a read error may be the cause. The rearrangement uses TRBV15 and TRBJ2-2; TRBD1 might be the D (5 bases). The CDR3 is 14 residues long. Per the germline V gene, CDR1 is LNHNV and CDR2 is YYDKDF (reference sequence). The CDR3 DNA follows: TGTGCCACCAGGAGAGACAGTTACACCGGGGAGCTGTTTTTT. This codes for CATRRDSYTGELFF.

A few counts support this clone. The chain couples TRBV7-3 to TRBJ1-2; TRBD1 agrees at 7 bases. J gave up 4 bases and V 1 base, and 6 bases lay outside the gene matches. Germline CDR1 SGHTA, CDR2 FQGTGA. The CDR3 is 15 amino acids. The DNA for the CDR3 is TGTGCCAGCAGCTTAATCCGACAGGGTAGCTATGGCTACACCTTC. It specifies CASSLIRQGSYGYTF. Together with reference TRBV7-3 and TRBJ1-2, the CDR3 gives the full variable domain: GAGVSQTPSNKVTEKGKYVELRCDPISGHTALYWYRQSLGQGPEFLIYFQGTGAADDSGLPNDRFFAVRPEGSVSTLKIQRTERGDSAVYLCASSLIRQGSYGYTFGSGTRLTVV.

This clone was observed a single time. The chain employs TRBV6-1 and TRBJ1-4, with D unresolved. The CDR3 contains 14 residues. Germline V CDR1 and CDR2: MNHNS, SASEGT. With 3 bases removed from V and 14 bases from J, the gap between germline ends came to 19 bases. For the CDR3, the DNA is TGTGCCAGCAGTGACCAGCCCCGCCGAGGAAGTCTGTTTTTT. It encodes CASSDQPRRGSLFF.

This clone was detected a few times. The genes are TRBV11-2 and TRBJ1-1; no definite D call. V was pared by 3 bases and J by 7 bases, with 9 bases between. Germline CDR1 is SGHAT and CDR2 is FQNNGV. The CDR3 has 12 amino acids. This CDR3 is CASSFSESEAFF. DNA for the CDR3: TGTGCCAGCAGCTTCTCTGAGAGTGAAGCTTTCTTT. The full variable domain, in which reference TRBV11-2 and TRBJ1-1 provide the parts outside the CDR3, is EAGVAQSPRYKIIEKRQSVAFWCNPISGHATLYWYQQILGQGPKLLIQFQNNGVVDDSQLPKDRFSAERLKGVDSTLKIQPAKLEDSAVYLCASSFSESEAFFGQGTRLTVV.

J is TRBJ1-3 and V is TRBV5-5, with D unclear. The germline gives CDR1 SGHKS, CDR2 YYEKEE (reference sequence). The V and J ends lost 0 bases and 0 bases respectively, with 7 bases between them. This CDR3 spans 15 amino acids. CDR3 sequence: CASSLVQYSGNTIYF. CDR3 coding DNA: TGTGCCAGCAGCTTGGTTCAGTACTCTGGAAACACCATATATTTT.

The J gene is TRBJ2-2, the V gene TRBV7-9; no firm D call. V gave up 1 base and J gave up 3 bases, with 6 bases separating them. This CDR3 spans 14 amino acids. Germline CDR1 is SEHNR and CDR2 is FQNEAQ (reference sequence). The CDR3: CASSLVGYTGELFF. As DNA, the CDR3 is TGTGCCAGCAGCTTAGTGGGCTACACCGGGGAGCTGTTTTTT.

The chain has TRBV18 and TRBJ2-1; D is possibly TRBD2 (7 bases). This CDR3 is built from 16 residues. CDR1 and CDR2 (germline): KGHSH, LQKENI. V lost 2 bases to trimming and J lost 7 bases, with 18 bases between them. CDR3 residues: CASSPNPGGRRNEQFF. The CDR3 DNA is TGTGCCAGCTCACCAAATCCGGGGGGCCGGCGGAATGAGCAGTTCTTC. Variable domain in full (rest from reference TRBV18 and TRBJ2-1): NAGVMQNPRHLVRRRGQEARLRCSPMKGHSHVYWYRQLPEEGLKFMVYLQKENIIDESGMPKERFSAEFPKEGPSILRIQQVVRGDSAAYFCASSPNPGGRRNEQFFGPGTRLTVL.

The chain recombines TRBV9 with TRBJ2-7; D possibly corresponds to TRBD2 (5 bases). This CDR3 has 14 amino acids. V lost 0 bases, J lost 1 base, and 8 bases lay in between. The germline V gene has CDR1 SGDLS and CDR2 YYNGEE. The CDR3 sequence is CASSVGGQSYEQYF. For the CDR3, the DNA is TGTGCCAGCAGCGTAGGCGGGCAGTCCTACGAGCAGTACTTC.

The chain has TRBV5-1 and TRBJ1-2, with D maybe TRBD1 (6 bases). The CDR3 runs 13 residues. Germline CDR1 reads SGHRS; CDR2 reads YFSETQ. Trimming shortened V by 4 bases and J by 7 bases, and 14 bases separated the two germline ends. CDR3 region: CASSTTGLSGYTF. The CDR3 nucleotides read TGCGCCAGCAGCACCACAGGGTTGAGTGGCTACACCTTC.